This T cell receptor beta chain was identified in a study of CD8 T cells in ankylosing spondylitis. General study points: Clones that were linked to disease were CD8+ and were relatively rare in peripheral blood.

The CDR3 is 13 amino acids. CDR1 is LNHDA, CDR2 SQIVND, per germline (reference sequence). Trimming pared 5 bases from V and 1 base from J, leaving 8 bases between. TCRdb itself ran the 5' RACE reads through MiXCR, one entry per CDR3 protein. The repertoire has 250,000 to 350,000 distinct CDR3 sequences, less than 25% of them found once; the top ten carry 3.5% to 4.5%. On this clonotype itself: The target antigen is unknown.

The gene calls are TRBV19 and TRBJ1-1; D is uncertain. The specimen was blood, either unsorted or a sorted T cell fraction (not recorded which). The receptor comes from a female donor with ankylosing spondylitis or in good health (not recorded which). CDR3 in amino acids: CASSFTANTEAFF. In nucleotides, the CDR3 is TGTGCCAGTAGTTTCACAGCGAACACTGAAGCTTTCTTT.